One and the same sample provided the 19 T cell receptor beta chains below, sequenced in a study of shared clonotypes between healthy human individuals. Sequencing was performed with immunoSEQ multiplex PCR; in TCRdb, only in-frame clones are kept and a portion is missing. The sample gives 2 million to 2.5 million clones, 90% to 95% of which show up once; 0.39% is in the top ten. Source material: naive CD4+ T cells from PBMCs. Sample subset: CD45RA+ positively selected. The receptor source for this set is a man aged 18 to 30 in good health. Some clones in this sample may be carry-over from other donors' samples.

In nucleotides, the CDR3 is TGCGCCAGCAGCTTGGGACAGGGCTATAGTGGCTACACCTTC. Translating it yields CASSLGQGYSGYTF. The chain is built from TRBV5-1 and TRBJ1-2, with TRBD1 matching 7 bases. The CDR3 totals 14 residues. Germline V gene sequence: CDR1 SGHRS, CDR2 YFSETQ. J was trimmed by 7 bases and V by 0 bases; bases with no gene match: 6.

Here the CDR3 reads CASSLTRGEQYF. The CDR3 DNA sequence: TGTGCCAGCTCACTCACTCGGGGCGAGCAGTACTTC. This chain connects TRBV18 to TRBJ2-7, with D perhaps matching TRBD2 (5 bases). The CDR3 spans 12 residues. V was pared by 4 bases and J by 6 bases, with 10 bases between. Germline CDR1 reads KGHSH; CDR2 reads LQKENI.

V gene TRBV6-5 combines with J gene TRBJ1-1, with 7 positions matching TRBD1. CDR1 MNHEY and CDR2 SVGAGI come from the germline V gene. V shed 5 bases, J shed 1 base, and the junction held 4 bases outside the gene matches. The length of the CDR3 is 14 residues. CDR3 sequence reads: CASSTGQANTEAFF. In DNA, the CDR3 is TGTGCCAGCAGTACTGGACAGGCGAACACTGAAGCTTTCTTT.

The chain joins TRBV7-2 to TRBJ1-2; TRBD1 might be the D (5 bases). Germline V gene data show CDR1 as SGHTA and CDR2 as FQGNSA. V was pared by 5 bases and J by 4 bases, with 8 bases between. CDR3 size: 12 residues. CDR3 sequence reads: CASSRDPYGYTF. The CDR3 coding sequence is TGTGCCAGCAGCCGGGACCCCTATGGCTACACCTTC.

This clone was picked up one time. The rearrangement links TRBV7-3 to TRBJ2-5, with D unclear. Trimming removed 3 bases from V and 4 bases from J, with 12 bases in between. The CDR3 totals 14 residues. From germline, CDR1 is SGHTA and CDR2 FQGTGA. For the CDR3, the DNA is TGTGCCAGCAGCTTCGCCGGACGGGCAGAGACCCAGTACTTC. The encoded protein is CASSFAGRAETQYF.

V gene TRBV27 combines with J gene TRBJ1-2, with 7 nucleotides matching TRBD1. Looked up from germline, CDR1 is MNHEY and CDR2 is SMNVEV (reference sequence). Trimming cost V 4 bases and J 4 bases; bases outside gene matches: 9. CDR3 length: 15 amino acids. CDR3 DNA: TGTGCCAGCAGTTCAAACGCCGGGACAGTCTATGGCTACACCTTC. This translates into CASSSNAGTVYGYTF.

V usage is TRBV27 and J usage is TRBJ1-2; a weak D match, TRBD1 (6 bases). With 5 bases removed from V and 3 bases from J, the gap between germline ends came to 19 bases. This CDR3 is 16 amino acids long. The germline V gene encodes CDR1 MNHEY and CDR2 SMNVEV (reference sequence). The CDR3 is CASSPTRTADYYGYTF. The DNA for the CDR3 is TGTGCCAGCAGTCCCACACGGACAGCCGACTACTATGGCTACACCTTC.

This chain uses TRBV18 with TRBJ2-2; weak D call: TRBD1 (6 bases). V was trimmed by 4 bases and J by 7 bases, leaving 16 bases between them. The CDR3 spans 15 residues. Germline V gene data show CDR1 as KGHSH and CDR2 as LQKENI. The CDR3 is CASSLARTDLGELFF. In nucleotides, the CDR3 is TGTGCCAGCTCACTCGCTAGGACAGACCTCGGGGAGCTGTTTTTT. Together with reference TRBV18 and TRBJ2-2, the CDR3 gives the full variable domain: NAGVMQNPRHLVRRRGQEARLRCSPMKGHSHVYWYRQLPEEGLKFMVYLQKENIIDESGMPKERFSAEFPKEGPSILRIQQVVRGDSAAYFCASSLARTDLGELFFGEGSRLTVL.

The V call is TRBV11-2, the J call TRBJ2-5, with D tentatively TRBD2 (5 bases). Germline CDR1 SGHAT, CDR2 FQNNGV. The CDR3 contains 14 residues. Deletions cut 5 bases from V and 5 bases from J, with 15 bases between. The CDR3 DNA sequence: TGTGCCAGCAGCAGATCGGCGGGCGACGAGACCCAGTACTTC. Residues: CASSRSAGDETQYF. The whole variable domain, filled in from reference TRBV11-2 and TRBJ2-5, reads EAGVAQSPRYKIIEKRQSVAFWCNPISGHATLYWYQQILGQGPKLLIQFQNNGVVDDSQLPKDRFSAERLKGVDSTLKIQPAKLEDSAVYLCASSRSAGDETQYFGPGTRLLVL.

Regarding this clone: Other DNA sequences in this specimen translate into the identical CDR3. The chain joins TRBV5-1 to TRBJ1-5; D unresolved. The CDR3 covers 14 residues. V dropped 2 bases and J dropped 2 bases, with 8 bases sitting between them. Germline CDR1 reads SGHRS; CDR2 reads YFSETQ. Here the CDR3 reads CASSLEGGNQPQHF. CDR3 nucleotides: TGCGCCAGCAGCTTAGAGGGAGGCAATCAGCCCCAGCATTTT.

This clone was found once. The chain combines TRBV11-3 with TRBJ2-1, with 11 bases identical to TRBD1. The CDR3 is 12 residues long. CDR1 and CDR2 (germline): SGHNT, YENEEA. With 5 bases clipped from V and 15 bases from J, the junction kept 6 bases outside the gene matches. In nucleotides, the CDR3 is TGTGCCAGCAGCCACGGGACAGGGGGGACGTTCTTC. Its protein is CASSHGTGGTFF.

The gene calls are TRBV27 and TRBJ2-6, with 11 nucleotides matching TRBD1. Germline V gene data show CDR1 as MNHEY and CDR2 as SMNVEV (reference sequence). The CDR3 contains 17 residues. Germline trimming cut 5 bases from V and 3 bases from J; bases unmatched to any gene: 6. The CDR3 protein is CASSKGQGAGGANVLTF. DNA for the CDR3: TGTGCCAGCAGTAAAGGACAGGGGGCGGGTGGGGCCAACGTCCTGACTTTC.

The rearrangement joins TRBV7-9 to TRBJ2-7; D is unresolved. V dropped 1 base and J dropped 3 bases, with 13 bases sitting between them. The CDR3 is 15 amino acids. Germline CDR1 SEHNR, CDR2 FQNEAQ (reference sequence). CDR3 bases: TGTGCCAGCAGCTTAGAATCGGCCGGGCTCTACGAGCAGTACTTC. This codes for CASSLESAGLYEQYF.

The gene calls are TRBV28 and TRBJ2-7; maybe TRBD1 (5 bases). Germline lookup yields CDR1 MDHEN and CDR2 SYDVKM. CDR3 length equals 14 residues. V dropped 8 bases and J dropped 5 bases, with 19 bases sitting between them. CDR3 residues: CASGANKGLHEQYF. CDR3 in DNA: TGTGCCAGCGGGGCCAACAAGGGCCTCCACGAGCAGTACTTC.

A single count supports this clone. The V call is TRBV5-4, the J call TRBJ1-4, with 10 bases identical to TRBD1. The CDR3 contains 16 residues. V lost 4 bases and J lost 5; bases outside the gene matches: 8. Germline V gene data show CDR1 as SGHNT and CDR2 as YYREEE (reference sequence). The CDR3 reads CASSPALDRGNEKLFF. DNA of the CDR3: TGTGCCAGCAGCCCCGCCCTGGACAGGGGGAATGAAAAACTGTTTTTT.

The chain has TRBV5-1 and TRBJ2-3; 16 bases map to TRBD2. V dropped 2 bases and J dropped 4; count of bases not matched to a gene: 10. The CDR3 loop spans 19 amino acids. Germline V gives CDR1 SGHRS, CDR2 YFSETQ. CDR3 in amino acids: CASSFPGTSGRAGADTQYF. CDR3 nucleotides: TGCGCCAGCAGCTTCCCCGGGACTAGCGGGAGGGCCGGAGCAGATACGCAGTATTTT.

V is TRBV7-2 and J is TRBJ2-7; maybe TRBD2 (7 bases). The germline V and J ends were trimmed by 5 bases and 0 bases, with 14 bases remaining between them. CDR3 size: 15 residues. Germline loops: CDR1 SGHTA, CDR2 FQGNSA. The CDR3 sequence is CASSLSGTSSYEQYF. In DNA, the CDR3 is TGTGCCAGCAGCCTAAGCGGGACAAGCTCCTACGAGCAGTACTTC. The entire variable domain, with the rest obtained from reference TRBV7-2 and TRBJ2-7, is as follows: GAGVSQSPSNKVTEKGKDVELRCDPISGHTALYWYRQSLGQGLEFLIYFQGNSAPDKSGLPSDRFSAERTGGSVSTLTIQRTQQEDSAVYLCASSLSGTSSYEQYFGPGTRLTVT.

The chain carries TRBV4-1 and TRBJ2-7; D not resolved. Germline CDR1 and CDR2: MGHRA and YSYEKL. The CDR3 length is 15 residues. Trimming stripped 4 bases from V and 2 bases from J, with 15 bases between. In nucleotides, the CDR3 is TGCGCCAGCAGCCGCCTAGTGCAGTCAGCCTACGAGCAGTACTTC. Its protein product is CASSRLVQSAYEQYF.

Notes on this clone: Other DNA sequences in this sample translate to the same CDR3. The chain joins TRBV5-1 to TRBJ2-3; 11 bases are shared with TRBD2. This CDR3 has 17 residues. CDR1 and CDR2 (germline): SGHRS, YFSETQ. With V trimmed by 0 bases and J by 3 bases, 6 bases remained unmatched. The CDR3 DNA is TGCGCCAGCAGCTTGGCGCCGCTAGCGGGAGGTACAGATACGCAGTATTTT. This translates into CASSLAPLAGGTDTQYF.